Following are 21 T cell receptor beta chains from one sample sequenced in a study of radiotherapy plus CTLA-4 blockade in lung cancer. Only in-frame clones appear in the TCRdb table, and some are missing; sequencing was by immunoSEQ multiplex PCR. This table has 83,000 or so clones, roughly four fifths appearing once. Sample: peripheral blood, taken from a patient treated with radiotherapy plus ipilimumab. The receptor set was obtained from a human donor with non-small cell lung cancer who had stable disease on radiotherapy plus ipilimumab.

The chain is built from TRBV2 and TRBJ1-2, with a tentative D call TRBD1 (5 bases). The V gene's germline CDR1 is SNHLY and CDR2 FYNNEI. CDR3 length: 13 residues. V lost 6 bases and J 4 bases, leaving 12 bases between the germline ends. CDR3 residues: CASREWGSYGYTF. The CDR3 DNA follows: TGTGCCAGCAGAGAATGGGGGAGCTATGGCTACACCTTC.

CDR3 DNA: TGCGCCAGCAGCTTAAGGGGTCCAGATACGCAGTATTTT. Translation gives CASSLRGPDTQYF. This chain uses TRBV5-1 with TRBJ2-3; a possible D gene is TRBD1 (5 bases). V lost 2 bases and J lost 4, with 8 bases in between. This CDR3 region has 13 residues. Per the germline V gene, CDR1 is SGHRS and CDR2 is YFSETQ.

V gene TRBV5-1 combines with J gene TRBJ1-3; 7 bases align to TRBD1. Germline CDR1 is SGHRS and CDR2 is YFSETQ. J gave up 0 bases and V 0 bases, and 3 bases lay outside the gene matches. The CDR3 consists of 16 residues. The CDR3 loop reads CASSLGQGSSGNTIYF. The CDR3 DNA follows: TGCGCCAGCAGCTTGGGACAGGGTAGCTCTGGAAACACCATATATTTT.

The rearrangement uses TRBV5-4 and TRBJ2-1; a possible D gene is TRBD2 (6 bases). V was pared by 4 bases and J by 8 bases, with 13 bases between. The germline CDR1 and CDR2 sequences are SGHNT and YYREEE (reference sequence). This CDR3 is 13 amino acids long. The DNA for the CDR3 is TGTGCCAGCAGCGGCGGGATCCGGGATGAGCAGTTCTTC. It yields the protein CASSGGIRDEQFF.

The gene calls are TRBV2 and TRBJ2-7; TRBD1 agrees at 9 bases. Germline V lookup: CDR1 SNHLY, CDR2 FYNNEI. The CDR3 is 15 residues long. With V trimmed by 1 base and J by 2 bases, 3 bases remained unmatched. The CDR3 sequence is CASSEGTGVAYEQYF. The CDR3 bases are TGTGCCAGCAGTGAAGGGACAGGGGTTGCCTACGAGCAGTACTTC. The whole variable domain, filled in from reference TRBV2 and TRBJ2-7, reads EPEVTQTPSHQVTQMGQEVILRCVPISNHLYFYWYRQILGQKVEFLVSFYNNEISEKSEIFDDQFSVERPDGSNFTLKIRSTKLEDSAMYFCASSEGTGVAYEQYFGPGTRLTVT.

The genes are TRBV7-6 and TRBJ2-7, with TRBD1 matching over 7 bases. The CDR3 covers 14 residues. With 6 bases clipped from V and 4 bases from J, the junction kept 9 bases outside the gene matches. The germline V gene encodes CDR1 SGHVS and CDR2 FNYEAQ. This CDR3 reads CASSATGTVYEQYF. In DNA form, the CDR3 reads TGTGCCAGCAGTGCGACAGGGACCGTTTACGAGCAGTACTTC. Full variable domain (missing parts from reference TRBV7-6 and TRBJ2-7): GAGVSQSPRYKVTKRGQDVALRCDPISGHVSLYWYRQALGQGPEFLTYFNYEAQQDKSGLPNDRFSAERPEGSISTLTIQRTEQRDSAMYRCASSATGTVYEQYFGPGTRLTVT.

CDR3 region: CASSLRPPAVEFYNEQFF. The CDR3 region has the DNA TGTGCCAGCAGCTTAAGGCCCCCAGCAGTGGAGTTCTACAATGAGCAGTTCTTC. This chain joins TRBV7-3 and TRBJ2-1; D not resolved. CDR1 SGHTA and CDR2 FQGTGA come from the germline V gene. Trimming took off 1 base at V and 3 bases at J, with 19 bases between the two ends. The CDR3 extends over 18 amino acids.

This clone was counted once. The rearrangement links TRBV7-8 to TRBJ2-7; D is unclear. The CDR3 is 13 residues long. The V end lost 1 base, the J end lost 2 bases, and 6 bases lay between the germline ends. Germline assignment: CDR1 SGHVS and CDR2 FQNEAQ. This CDR3 is CASSLGYAYEQYF. The CDR3 DNA follows: TGTGCCAGCAGCTTAGGGTATGCCTACGAGCAGTACTTC. Using reference TRBV7-8 and TRBJ2-7 for the parts outside the CDR3, the full variable domain is GAGVSQSPRYKVAKRGQDVALRCDPISGHVSLFWYQQALGQGPEFLTYFQNEAQLDKSGLPSDRFFAERPEGSVSTLKIQRTQQEDSAVYLCASSLGYAYEQYFGPGTRLTVT.

The rearrangement uses TRBV6-1 and TRBJ2-7; D uncertain. The germline V and J ends were trimmed by 1 base and 5 bases, with 6 bases remaining between them. Germline CDR1 reads MNHNS; CDR2 reads SASEGT. This CDR3 comprises 12 residues. The CDR3 region is CASSEGGDEQYF. The CDR3 bases are TGTGCCAGCAGTGAAGGTGGGGACGAGCAGTACTTC.

The chain uses TRBV5-6 and TRBJ1-1; D remains unclear. Germline V gene sequence: CDR1 SGHDT, CDR2 YYEEEE. V lost 0 bases, J lost 0 bases, and 9 bases lay in between. The CDR3 spans 15 residues. CDR3 residues: CASSLAGSMNTEAFF. The CDR3 DNA reads as TGTGCCAGCAGCTTGGCCGGCAGTATGAACACTGAAGCTTTCTTT. Drawing the rest from reference TRBV5-6 and TRBJ1-1, the complete variable domain is DAGVTQSPTHLIKTRGQQVTLRCSPKSGHDTVSWYQQALGQGPQFIFQYYEEEERQRGNFPDRFSGHQFPNYSSELNVNALLLGDSALYLCASSLAGSMNTEAFFGQGTRLTVV.

The chain recombines TRBV19 with TRBJ2-7; tentative D call: TRBD2 (5 bases). CDR1 is LNHDA and CDR2 is SQIVND in the germline V gene (reference sequence). The CDR3 runs 15 residues. Trimming removed 8 bases at V and 4 bases at J, with 21 bases between. The CDR3 DNA is TGTGCCAGTTCCGACAACCCGGGGTTCATATACGAGCAGTACTTC. Translated, it gives CASSDNPGFIYEQYF.

The chain employs TRBV10-1 and TRBJ1-6; possible D gene TRBD1, 5 bases. The germline V and J ends were trimmed by 6 bases and 7 bases, with 13 bases remaining between them. Germline V gene data show CDR1 as WNHNN and CDR2 as SYGVQD (reference sequence). This CDR3 region has 14 residues. The CDR3 sequence: CASRAGTGNSPLHF. DNA for the CDR3: TGCGCCAGCAGAGCCGGGACCGGGAATTCACCCCTCCACTTT.

The count of this clone is one. This chain joins TRBV18 and TRBJ2-7; D is uncertain. This CDR3 contains 12 residues. The germline CDR1 and CDR2 sequences are KGHSH and LQKENI. With 3 bases removed from V and 3 bases from J, the gap between germline ends came to 6 bases. The DNA of the CDR3 is TGTGCCAGCTCACCCCTCGACTACGAGCAGTACTTC. It codes for CASSPLDYEQYF.

This clone turned up a few times. This chain joins TRBV6-6 and TRBJ1-6, with unresolved D. The V gene lost 6 bases and the J gene lost 6 bases, with 3 bases spanning the gap. CDR1 is MNHNY, CDR2 SVGAGI, per germline (reference sequence). The CDR3 is 11 amino acids. CDR3 amino acids: CASSLNSPLHF. The CDR3 coding sequence is TGTGCCAGCAGCCTTAATTCACCCCTCCACTTT.

The rearrangement joins TRBV2 to TRBJ1-1; D is perhaps TRBD1 (6 bases). The CDR3 loop spans 14 amino acids. CDR1 is SNHLY and CDR2 is FYNNEI in the germline V gene. Trimming removed 11 bases at V and 1 base at J, with 17 bases between. The DNA of the CDR3 is TGTGCCTCCCTAGCGGGGGGCACGAACACTGAAGCTTTCTTT. Encoded protein: CASLAGGTNTEAFF.

The genes are TRBV28 and TRBJ1-2, with no clear D. V was shortened by 5 bases and J by 5 bases, with 15 bases between the two germline ends. From germline, CDR1 is MDHEN and CDR2 SYDVKM. This CDR3 comprises 14 residues. In DNA, the CDR3 is TGTGCCAGCAGTGAATACACTGCCGGGTATGGCTACACCTTC. Amino acid sequence: CASSEYTAGYGYTF.

The J gene is TRBJ2-7, the V gene TRBV5-6; TRBD1 matches 7 bases. This CDR3 spans 15 amino acids. Per the germline V gene, CDR1 is SGHDT and CDR2 is YYEEEE. The J segment lost 1 base and the V segment lost 0 bases, leaving 4 bases of the junction unmatched. CDR3 sequence: CASSLVGGPSYEQYF. CDR3 sequence (DNA): TGTGCCAGCAGCTTGGTAGGGGGCCCATCCTACGAGCAGTACTTC.

The chain uses TRBV30 and TRBJ1-3; the D is unclear. Germline CDR1 reads GTSNPN; CDR2 reads SVGIG (reference sequence). The CDR3 has 15 amino acids. Deletions cut 0 bases from V and 2 bases from J, with 11 bases between. The CDR3 region is CAWSVSRLAGNTIYF. The CDR3 nucleotides read TGTGCCTGGAGTGTCTCCCGACTGGCTGGAAACACCATATATTTT.

V is TRBV28 and J is TRBJ2-3; 9 bases line up with TRBD1. Germline V gene data show CDR1 as MDHEN and CDR2 as SYDVKM. The length of the CDR3 is 16 residues. The junction had 2 bases not matched to a gene; V was cut back by 0 bases and J by 1 base. CDR3 sequence: CASSLWDRGGTDTQYF. CDR3 coding DNA: TGTGCCAGCAGTTTATGGGACAGGGGTGGCACAGATACGCAGTATTTT.

The rearrangement joins TRBV9 to TRBJ2-3; 9 bases match TRBD1. The CDR3 totals 16 residues. The V segment lost 3 bases and the J segment 6 bases; nucleotides outside the gene matches: 11. CDR1 and CDR2 (germline): SGDLS, YYNGEE. CDR3 DNA: TGTGCCAGCAGCGCTAGGGGGGACAGGGTAGAGGATACGCAGTATTTT. This gives the protein CASSARGDRVEDTQYF.

A single count supports this clone. The chain joins TRBV2 to TRBJ1-1, with a possible D match to TRBD1 (5 bases). This CDR3 contains 13 residues. CDR1 is SNHLY, CDR2 FYNNEI, per germline. The V and J ends lost 8 bases and 10 bases respectively, with 20 bases between them. The CDR3 loop is CASARAGFAGAFF. The DNA for the CDR3 is TGTGCCAGCGCCCGGGCAGGGTTTGCGGGAGCTTTCTTT.